This T cell receptor (beta chain) derives from a study of T cell responses to AZD1222 COVID-19 vaccine. V was shortened by 2 bases and J by 6 bases, with 11 bases between the two germline ends. Germline V gives CDR1 LGHDT, CDR2 YNNKEL (reference sequence). This CDR3 has 14 residues. Using immunoSEQ multiplex PCR, the repertoire was profiled, and TCRdb retains in-frame clones only, with some absent. The sample includes 120,000 to 150,000 clones, 75% to 90% of them seen just once. The clonotype was recovered from an adult who received the AZD1222 COVID-19 vaccine. This sample comprised peripheral blood, obtained 28 days after the second AZD1222 dose. V and J are TRBV3-1 (or the pseudogene TRBV3-2) and TRBJ2-1; D possibly corresponds to TRBD2 (5 bases). This chain's CDR3 is CASSQSLARNEQFF. DNA of the CDR3: TGTGCCAGCAGCCAATCTCTAGCCCGCAATGAGCAGTTCTTC.